What follows are 11 T cell receptor beta chains derived from one specimen sequenced in a study of CD8 T cells in Susac syndrome. A quantity of about 0.5 to 1 ug RNA underwent reverse transcription using random hexamers. TCRdb recomputed calls from the immunoSEQ multiplex PCR reads with MiXCR, one row per CDR3 protein. Of about 140,000 distinct CDR3 sequences listed, 85% to 95% are singletons. Specimen: CD4+ T cells from PBMCs. The origin of the receptors is a human donor with Susac syndrome.

The V and J genes are TRBV12-3 or TRBV12-4 and TRBJ2-3; TRBD2 aligns across 9 bases. The CDR3 spans 17 residues. After removal of 1 base from V and 2 bases from J, the junction contained 7 bases not matched to a gene. The CDR3 protein is CASSLGNSGGHTDTQYF. The CDR3 coding sequence is TGTGCCAGCAGTTTAGGCAATAGCGGGGGCCACACAGATACGCAGTATTTT.

This sequence joins TRBV12-3 or TRBV12-4 and TRBJ1-1; no clear D gene. The CDR3 loop spans 14 amino acids. V was cut by 3 bases and J by 4 bases, with 12 bases left in between. The CDR3 loop reads CASSFYSGSTEAFF. CDR3 sequence (DNA): TGTGCCAGCAGTTTTTACAGTGGGTCCACTGAAGCTTTCTTT.

The rearrangement joins TRBV29-1 to TRBJ1-1; D gene unclear. CDR3 length: 10 residues. The V gene lost 4 bases and the J gene lost 3 bases, with 3 bases spanning the gap. Germline values: CDR1 SQVTM, CDR2 ANQGSEA. The CDR3 DNA reads TGCAGCGTTGGCGACACTGAAGCTTTCTTT. Translation gives CSVGDTEAFF. Full variable domain (missing parts from reference TRBV29-1 and TRBJ1-1): SAVISQKPSRDICQRGTSLTIQCQVDSQVTMMFWYRQQPGQSLTLIATANQGSEATYESGFVIDKFPISRPNLTFSTLTVSNMSPEDSSIYLCSVGDTEAFFGQGTRLTVV.

The chain employs TRBV20-1 and TRBJ2-3, with TRBD1 matching over 7 bases. J lost 3 bases, V lost 0 bases, and 6 bases had no gene match. Germline loops: CDR1 DFQATT, CDR2 SNEGSKA (reference sequence). CDR3 size: 15 residues. CDR3 in amino acids: CSARDGNRGTDTQYF. CDR3 bases: TGCAGTGCTAGAGACGGGAACAGGGGAACAGATACGCAGTATTTT.

The chain employs TRBV24-1 and TRBJ2-6, with D possibly called TRBD1 or TRBD2 (5 bases each). In germline, CDR1 is KGHDR, CDR2 SFDVKD. The CDR3 runs to 15 residues. Trimming removed 9 bases at V and 4 bases at J, with 15 bases between. The CDR3 region has the DNA TGTGCCACCCGGGGCCTCGTAAGAGGGGCCAACGTCCTGACTTTC. Translated, it gives CATRGLVRGANVLTF.

The chain employs TRBV20-1 and TRBJ2-1, with 9 bases matching TRBD2. J was trimmed by 8 bases and V by 5 bases; bases with no gene match: 13. The CDR3 loop spans 15 amino acids. Per the germline V gene, CDR1 is DFQATT and CDR2 is SNEGSKA (reference sequence). The CDR3 spells CSAPSGALWGDEQFF. The CDR3 DNA sequence: TGCAGTGCTCCTAGCGGGGCTCTTTGGGGGGATGAGCAGTTCTTC.

V usage is TRBV4-1 and J usage is TRBJ1-4; D is uncertain. The ends were cut back, 4 bases at V and 3 bases at J, with 12 bases in the middle. The germline V gene encodes CDR1 MGHRA and CDR2 YSYEKL. The CDR3 is made up of 15 amino acids. The CDR3 DNA follows: TGCGCCAGCAGCCCCCTAGGGAATCCTAATGAAAAACTGTTTTTT. This encodes CASSPLGNPNEKLFF.

The chain uses TRBV2 and TRBJ2-5; 8 positions match TRBD2. CDR3 size: 12 residues. Germline CDR1 and CDR2: SNHLY and FYNNEI. J was trimmed by 5 bases and V by 9 bases; bases with no gene match: 5. CDR3 loop: CASSGMGETQYF. As DNA, the CDR3 is TGTGCCAGTAGCGGGATGGGTGAGACCCAGTACTTC.

This rearrangement joins TRBV5-1 to TRBJ1-6; TRBD1 matches at 8 bases. Looked up from germline, CDR1 is SGHRS and CDR2 is YFSETQ. Losses at the gene ends were 2 bases for V and 10 bases for J; bases not matched to a gene: 11. The CDR3 totals 16 residues. CDR3 amino acids: CASSLAGGASLSPLHF. The CDR3 nucleotides are TGCGCCAGCAGCTTAGCAGGGGGCGCCTCTCTATCACCCCTCCACTTT.

This chain joins TRBV29-1 and TRBJ2-1; the match to TRBD1 covers 7 bases. With V trimmed by 7 bases and J by 7 bases, 4 bases remained unmatched. The CDR3 length is 11 residues. Germline V gene lookup returns CDR1 SQVTM and CDR2 ANQGSEA. CDR3 bases: TGCAGCGGAAACAGGGGAAATGAGCAGTTCTTC. Encoded protein: CSGNRGNEQFF.

The chain links TRBV28 to TRBJ1-2; a possible D gene is TRBD1 (5 bases). V lost 7 bases and J lost 8, with 20 bases in between. CDR3 size: 14 residues. CDR1 MDHEN and CDR2 SYDVKM come from the germline V gene. The CDR3 here is CASKSGGAPPGYTF. For the CDR3, the DNA is TGTGCCAGCAAAAGCGGCGGGGCGCCCCCCGGCTACACCTTC.